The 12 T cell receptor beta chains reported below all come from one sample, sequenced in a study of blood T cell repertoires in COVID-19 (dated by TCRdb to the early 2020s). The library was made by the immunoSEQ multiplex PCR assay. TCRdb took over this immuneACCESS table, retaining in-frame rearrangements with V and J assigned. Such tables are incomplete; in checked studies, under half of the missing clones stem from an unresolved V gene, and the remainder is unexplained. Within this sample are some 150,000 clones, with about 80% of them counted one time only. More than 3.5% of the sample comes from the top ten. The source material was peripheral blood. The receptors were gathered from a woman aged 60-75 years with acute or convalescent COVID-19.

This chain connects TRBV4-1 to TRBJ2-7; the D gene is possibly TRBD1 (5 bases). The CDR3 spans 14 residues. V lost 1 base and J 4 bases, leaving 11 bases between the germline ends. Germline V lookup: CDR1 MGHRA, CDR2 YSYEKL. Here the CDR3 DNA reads TGCGCCAGCAGCCAAGTGTCTCAGGGATACGAGCAGTACTTC. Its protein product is CASSQVSQGYEQYF.

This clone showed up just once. In DNA, the CDR3 is TGTGCCAGCAGCGTAGCCCCACAGGGCAGCTCCTACGAGCAGTACTTC. Its protein product is CASSVAPQGSSYEQYF. The chain combines TRBV9 with TRBJ2-7; D possibly corresponds to TRBD1 (6 bases). The length of the CDR3 is 16 residues. CDR1 is SGDLS and CDR2 is YYNGEE in the germline V gene. The germline V and J ends were trimmed by 0 bases and 0 bases, with 13 bases remaining between them.

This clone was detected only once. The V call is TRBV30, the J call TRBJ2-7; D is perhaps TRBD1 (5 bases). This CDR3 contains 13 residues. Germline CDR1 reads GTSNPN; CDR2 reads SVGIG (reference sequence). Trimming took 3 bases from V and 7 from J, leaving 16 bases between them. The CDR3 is CAWRAGPPGEQYF. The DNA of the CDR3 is TGTGCCTGGAGGGCAGGGCCCCCTGGGGAGCAGTACTTC.

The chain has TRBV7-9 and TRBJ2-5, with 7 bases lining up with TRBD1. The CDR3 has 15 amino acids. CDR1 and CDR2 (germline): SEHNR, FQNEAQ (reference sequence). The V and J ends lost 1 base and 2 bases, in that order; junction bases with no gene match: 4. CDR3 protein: CASSLVGRGQETQYF. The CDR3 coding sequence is TGTGCCAGCAGCTTAGTTGGCAGGGGGCAAGAGACCCAGTACTTC.

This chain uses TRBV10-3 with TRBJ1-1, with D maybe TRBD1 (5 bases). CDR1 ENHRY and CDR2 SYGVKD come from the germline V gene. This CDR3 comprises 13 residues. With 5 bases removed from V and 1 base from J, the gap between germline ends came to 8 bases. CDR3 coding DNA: TGTGCCATCAGTCTGGGGGGGAACACTGAAGCTTTCTTT. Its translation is CAISLGGNTEAFF.

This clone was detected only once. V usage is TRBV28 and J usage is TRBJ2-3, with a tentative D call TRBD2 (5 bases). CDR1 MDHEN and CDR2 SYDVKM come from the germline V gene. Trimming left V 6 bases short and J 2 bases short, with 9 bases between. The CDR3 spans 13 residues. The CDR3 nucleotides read TGTGCCAGCAGCCTGGAGGCCACAGATACGCAGTATTTT. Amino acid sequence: CASSLEATDTQYF.

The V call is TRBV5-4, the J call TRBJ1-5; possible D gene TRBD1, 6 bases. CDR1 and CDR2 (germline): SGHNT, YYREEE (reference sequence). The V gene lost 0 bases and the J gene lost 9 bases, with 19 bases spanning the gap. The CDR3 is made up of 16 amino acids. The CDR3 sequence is CASSLAGRGGRGPQHF. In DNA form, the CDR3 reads TGTGCCAGCAGCTTGGCCGGTCGGGGGGGGCGCGGGCCCCAGCATTTT.

CDR3 sequence reads: CASSYNLQGAGTDTQYF. As DNA, the CDR3 is TGTGCCAGCAGTTACAACCTACAGGGGGCTGGCACAGATACGCAGTATTTT. The genes are TRBV6-2 or TRBV6-3 and TRBJ2-3; 9 nucleotides align to TRBD1. V was pared by 2 bases and J by 1 base, with 7 bases of the junction left unmatched. The CDR3 spans 17 residues. Germline assignment: CDR1 MNHEY and CDR2 SVGEGT.

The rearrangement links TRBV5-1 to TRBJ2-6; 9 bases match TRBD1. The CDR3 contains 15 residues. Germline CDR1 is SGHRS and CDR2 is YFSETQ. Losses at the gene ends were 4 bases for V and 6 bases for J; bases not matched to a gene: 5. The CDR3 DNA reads TGCGCCAGCAGCACGGGACAGGGAATGGCCAACGTCCTGACTTTC. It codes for CASSTGQGMANVLTF.

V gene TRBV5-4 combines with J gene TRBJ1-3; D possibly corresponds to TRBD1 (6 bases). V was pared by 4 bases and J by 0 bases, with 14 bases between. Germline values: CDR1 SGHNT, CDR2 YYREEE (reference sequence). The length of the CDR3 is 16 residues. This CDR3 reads CASSPGQSISGNTIYF. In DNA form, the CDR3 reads TGTGCCAGCAGCCCCGGACAGTCAATCTCTGGAAACACCATATATTTT.

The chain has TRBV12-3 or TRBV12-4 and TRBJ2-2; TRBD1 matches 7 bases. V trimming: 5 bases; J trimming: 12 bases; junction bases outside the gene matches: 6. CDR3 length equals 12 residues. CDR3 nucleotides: TGTGCCAGCAGTCACGGACAGGAAAAGCTGTTTTTT. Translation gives CASSHGQEKLFF.

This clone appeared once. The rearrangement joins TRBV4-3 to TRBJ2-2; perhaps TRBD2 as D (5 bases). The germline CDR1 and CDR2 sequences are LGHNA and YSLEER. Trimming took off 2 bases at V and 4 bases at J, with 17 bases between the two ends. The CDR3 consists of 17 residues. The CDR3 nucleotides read TGCGCCAGCAGCCAAAGTGGGCGGGCAACACCCACCGGGGAGCTGTTTTTT. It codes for CASSQSGRATPTGELFF.